This is a list of T cell receptor beta chains from one sample in a study of follicular helper T cells after annual influenza vaccination. Generated by immunoSEQ multiplex PCR, the TCRdb table keeps only in-frame clones and is missing some. The data contain 1,500 to 2,000 clones, 84% of them singletons. The material sequenced was CXCR5+ CD38- circulating T follicular helper cells from blood, taken on the day of influenza vaccination. Every receptor here comes from an adult who received the influenza vaccine. CDR3s include the opening cysteine and the closing phenylalanine or tryptophan. The order of the fields is J gene, clone size, V gene, D gene, CDR3 protein, CDR3 DNA. D genes are given only for firm matches. Clone size, where shown, is once, few, many, or a class for clones that have expanded.

j_call: TRBJ1-4; clone_size: NA; v_call: TRBV14; d_call: NA; cdr3_aa: CASSQVGGGGWKLFF; cdr3_nt: TGTGCCAGCAGCCAAGTAGGCGGGGGCGGATGGAAACTGTTTTTT
j_call: TRBJ2-3; clone_size: NA; v_call: TRBV30; d_call: NA; cdr3_aa: CAWRRTARTDTQYF; cdr3_nt: TGTGCCTGGAGGAGGACAGCCCGCACAGATACGCAGTATTTT
j_call: TRBJ2-4; clone_size: NA; v_call: TRBV15; d_call: TRBD1; cdr3_aa: CATSRDEPGQGLSRRAKNIQYF; cdr3_nt: TGTGCCACCAGCAGAGACGAGCCGGGACAGGGCCTTTCCCGGAGGGCCAAAAACATTCAGTACTTC
j_call: TRBJ1-5; clone_size: once; v_call: TRBV15; d_call: NA; cdr3_aa: CATSRDVGSYSNQPQHF; cdr3_nt: TGTGCCACCAGCAGAGATGTTGGGTCTTATAGCAATCAGCCCCAGCATTTT
j_call: TRBJ2-5; clone_size: NA; v_call: TRBV28; d_call: NA; cdr3_aa: CASSFRGAGEETQYF; cdr3_nt: TGTGCCAGCAGTTTCCGGGGGGCCGGAGAAGAGACCCAGTACTTC
j_call: TRBJ2-1; clone_size: once; v_call: TRBV11-3; d_call: NA; cdr3_aa: CASSLGGGVPYNEQFF; cdr3_nt: TGTGCCAGCAGCTTAGGTGGGGGCGTCCCCTACAATGAGCAGTTCTTC
j_call: TRBJ2-3; clone_size: once; v_call: TRBV5-6; d_call: TRBD1; cdr3_aa: CASSLSDRDPDTQYF; cdr3_nt: TGTGCCAGCAGCTTAAGTGACAGGGACCCAGATACGCAGTATTTT
j_call: TRBJ2-3; clone_size: NA; v_call: TRBV30; d_call: NA; cdr3_aa: CAWSVGSRADTQYF; cdr3_nt: TGTGCCTGGAGTGTAGGGTCGCGGGCAGATACGCAGTATTTT
j_call: TRBJ2-1; clone_size: few; v_call: TRBV7-3; d_call: NA; cdr3_aa: CASSLTRDSYNEQFF; cdr3_nt: TGTGCCAGCAGCTTAACCCGGGACTCGTACAATGAGCAGTTCTTC
j_call: TRBJ1-1; clone_size: NA; v_call: TRBV5-1; d_call: NA; cdr3_aa: CASSLNTGSGTEAFF; cdr3_nt: TGCGCCAGCAGCTTAAACACAGGGTCGGGGACTGAAGCTTTCTTT
j_call: TRBJ1-2; clone_size: NA; v_call: TRBV18; d_call: NA; cdr3_aa: CASSPGVGRANYGYTF; cdr3_nt: TGTGCCAGCTCACCCGGGGTTGGCAGGGCTAACTATGGCTACACCTTC
j_call: TRBJ1-4; clone_size: NA; v_call: TRBV6-6; d_call: NA; cdr3_aa: CASSYSGYNEKLFF; cdr3_nt: TGTGCCAGCAGTTATTCCGGGTATAATGAAAAACTGTTTTTT
j_call: TRBJ1-2; clone_size: NA; v_call: TRBV18; d_call: TRBD1; cdr3_aa: CASSPDRGAGGYTF; cdr3_nt: TGTGCCAGCTCACCCGACAGGGGGGCAGGAGGCTACACCTTC
j_call: TRBJ2-5; clone_size: NA; v_call: TRBV19; d_call: NA; cdr3_aa: CASSRSGNRQETQYF; cdr3_nt: TGTGCCAGTAGCCGTAGCGGTAATAGACAAGAGACCCAGTACTTC
j_call: TRBJ2-1; clone_size: NA; v_call: TRBV27; d_call: TRBD2; cdr3_aa: CASSLREGLGNEQFF; cdr3_nt: TGTGCCAGCAGTTTGCGGGAGGGCCTAGGCAATGAGCAGTTCTTC
j_call: TRBJ2-3; clone_size: NA; v_call: TRBV28; d_call: TRBD2; cdr3_aa: CASLALAGGGDTQYF; cdr3_nt: TGTGCCAGCCTAGCTTTAGCGGGAGGGGGAGATACGCAGTATTTT
j_call: TRBJ1-2; clone_size: NA; v_call: TRBV27; d_call: NA; cdr3_aa: CASSRGGVGYGYTF; cdr3_nt: TGTGCCAGCAGCAGAGGGGGAGTAGGGTATGGCTACACCTTC
j_call: TRBJ2-5; clone_size: NA; v_call: TRBV29-1; d_call: NA; cdr3_aa: CSVVTGLETQYF; cdr3_nt: TGCAGCGTTGTAACGGGGTTAGAGACCCAGTACTTC
j_call: TRBJ1-1; clone_size: NA; v_call: TRBV28; d_call: TRBD1; cdr3_aa: CASTDRVTEAFF; cdr3_nt: TGTGCCAGCACCGACAGGGTCACTGAAGCTTTCTTT
j_call: TRBJ1-2; clone_size: few; v_call: TRBV19; d_call: NA; cdr3_aa: CASESQNYGYTF; cdr3_nt: TGTGCCAGTGAATCCCAGAACTATGGCTACACCTTC
j_call: TRBJ2-3; clone_size: NA; v_call: TRBV5-4; d_call: NA; cdr3_aa: CASSILVEGGTDTQYF; cdr3_nt: TGTGCCAGCAGCATACTAGTTGAAGGCGGCACAGATACGCAGTATTTT
j_call: TRBJ1-5; clone_size: NA; v_call: TRBV7-2; d_call: NA; cdr3_aa: CASSLDIRTPPQHF; cdr3_nt: TGTGCCAGCAGCTTAGATATCCGGACCCCGCCCCAGCATTTT